This entry concerns a single T cell receptor beta chain. This clonotype was recorded at least ten times. Its antigen target is currently unknown. Base quality data are lacking; no much larger clone is found one base away. This sample was taken from a study of regulatory T cells in long-lasting Graves disease (TCRdb year 2021). In terms of the full investigation: Newly diagnosed Graves' disease patients had taken antithyroid drugs for less than 3 months. Persistent Graves' disease patients were compared with newly diagnosed Graves' disease patients by peripheral blood TCR sequencing and RNA sequencing. The study took place in China and was registered as a clinical trial. A total of some 35 samples underwent TCR sequencing: around 13 from persistent and around 20 from newly diagnosed Graves' disease patients.

The full study reports these points: Only peripheral blood was studied, because thyroid tissue, the primary lesion, was inaccessible. The small sample size was acknowledged by the authors as a limitation that may reduce accuracy. TRBV28, TRBJ1-2 and TRBJ2-5 were preferentially used in persistent disease, while TRBV20-1 and TRBJ2-1 were favored in newly diagnosed disease. Sequencing and analysis were restricted to the TCR beta chain. Persistent Graves' disease patients showed lower TCR Shannon entropy and fewer highly expanded clones than newly diagnosed patients, suggesting clonal expansion. A larger number of public clonotypes was shared among persistent patients (more than 2,500) than among newly diagnosed patients (about 990).

The time point label, as the study defines it: newly diagnosed GD, antithyroid drugs for less than 3 months. For both TCR sequencing and RNA sequencing, RNA was extracted from PBMCs in TRIzol. The diagnosis of Graves' disease followed American Thyroid Association guidelines. Patients for the study were recruited at an endocrinology department in Xi'an, China. Each patient gave around 9 milliliters of peripheral blood, collected in an EDTA anticoagulant tube. Ficoll Paque Plus density gradient separation was used to isolate PBMCs, and no additional T cell sorting was done. An Agilent 2100 Bioanalyzer and agarose gel were used to check RNA quality, and a NanoDrop 2000 was used to measure RNA concentration. Receptor libraries were prepared by multiplex PCR. Data came from an Illumina HiSeq 4000. CDR3 regions were amplified by Arm-PCR with iRepertoire HTBI primers to construct TCR beta libraries. Gel purification was performed on PCR products prior to sequencing. Concerning the study's data processing: Across samples, about 64 TRBV and 14 TRBJ segments were identified and used for gene usage analysis of CDR3 amino acid clonotypes. Filtered high-quality paired reads were merged into contigs using COPE and FqMerger. BLAST was used to align contigs to the IMGT TRBV, TRBD and TRBJ reference genes, and CDR3 was defined following IMGT. Any clonotype with a frequency above 0.1% was classified as a highly expanded clone. Shannon entropy was used to measure repertoire diversity, and the Gini coefficient was used to measure V-J evenness. Clonotypes shared by more than one individual were considered public. The public reads were reprocessed in TCRdb via fastp at Q25 and MiXCR, keeping in-frame beta chains. Rows are combined by CDR3 protein, so each entry shows the most common genes and DNA. The V and J calls shown here were made by TCRdb, not taken from the authors' results. The sample includes 580,000 or so distinct CDR3 sequences, with 15% to 20% observed a single time. The top ten hold 12% of the sample.

Inclusive of the bounding cysteine and phenylalanine, the CDR3 is 14 residues long. Solely the CDR3 DNA is kept, with 42 bases framed from the first base. The junction shows trimming of 5 bases on V and 10 bases on J, and the gene matches do not reach 9 bases of it. These data are also associated with another study on T cells in Graves' hyperthyroidism and ophthalmopathy. The other study reports the following: A patient counted as having stable Graves' hyperthyroidism if no progression to ophthalmopathy occurred over 18 months of follow-up. Hyperthyroidism patients were aged 18 to 65 years and newly diagnosed, with disease duration of less than 2 months. The study excluded patients with uncontrolled infections, other autoimmune diseases, pregnancy or lactation. Clinical symptoms, serum thyroxine and TRAb, thyroid ultrasound, and orbital computed tomography formed the basis for the diagnoses. A first-round RT-PCR of the TCR CDR3 used the HTBI primer set with the Qiagen OneStep RT-PCR kit. Most expanded thyroid clonotypes (frequency above 0.001) were also detected in blood, suggesting blood repertoires may reflect thyroid immune responses. A 13 V-J signature model separated ophthalmopathy from stable hyperthyroidism, with around 91% sensitivity and roughly 84% specificity in cross-validation and 80%/75% in testing. In validation, progression to ophthalmopathy was predicted by the model with nearly 71% sensitivity and around 76% specificity, a median of about 6.4 months before onset. A discovery cohort of approximately 97 patients, fewer than 50 with Graves' ophthalmopathy and 55 to 60 with stable Graves' hyperthyroidism, was used to find distinguishing TCR V-J signatures. Prospective prediction of ophthalmopathy was tested in an independent validation cohort of approximately 19 hyperthyroidism patients and roughly 16 patients who later progressed to ophthalmopathy. The 95 to 100 discovery patients were divided at random into training and test sets in a 7:3 ratio. Thyroid tissue and blood T-cell repertoires from over 5 Graves' hyperthyroidism patients were also compared in the study. Once sampling was done, hyperthyroidism patients were given methimazole at a starting dose of 30 mg daily, whereas ophthalmopathy patients were given high-dose intravenous methylprednisolone. Libraries were constructed in a second round of multiplex PCR, after which size selection and purification were carried out. The libraries were sequenced on an Illumina HiSeq2000 using paired-end 100 bp reads. SOAPnuke was used to process the raw data, throwing out any read that contained adapters or uncalled bases, had a mean Phred below 15, or lacked an exact constant-primer or identifier match. High-quality paired reads were merged with COPE v1.2.5, and unique nucleotide sequences were defined as clonotypes. MiTCR v1.1 was used to align the clonotypes against IMGT TRBV, TRBD and TRBJ reference segments. Only V-J combinations with frequency above 0.0001, covering 99% to 99.2% of repertoires, were analysed. The TCS score was defined as F50 (clonal expansion) divided by E x V (chaos), with BLOSUM62-based TCRdist calculated between CDR3 peptides within each V-J. Welch's t-statistics and random forest reduced some 510 V-J features to around 14, which were used in a naive Bayes classifier (R e1071). Sample size was not statistically predetermined, and blinding of investigators to group allocation was not performed. TCR Vbeta CDR3 sequencing of 120 to 150 peripheral blood samples (about 45 ophthalmopathy, roughly 74 hyperthyroidism and 17 progressor patients) is reported in the paper.

The chain is encoded by TRBV12-3 or TRBV12-4 joined to TRBJ2-7, and 12 junctional nucleotides match TRBD1. The sequence was obtained from a man aged 18-30 years with Graves disease. Donor details come from another sample of the same person, matched by shared clones. The sequencing used peripheral blood mononuclear cells (PBMCs), collected at new diagnosis, from a patient treated with antithyroid drugs. The DNA is as follows: TGTGCCAGCAGTCACCGGGACAGGGGGCGTATACAGTACTTC. The translation is CASSHRDRGRIQYF.